Following are 19 T cell receptor beta chains from one sample sequenced in a study of shared T cell receptors in the human thymus. Here immunoSEQ multiplex PCR was the method, and the copy in TCRdb shows in-frame clones only, minus some. The sample has almost 550,000 clones, around 78% seen once; the top ten hold 0.013%. These records were also assigned to another study, of human thymus T cells.

The sample comprised thymocytes. The origin of the receptors is a boy younger than two with a congenital heart defect.

This clone was found a few times. The V gene is TRBV21-1, the J gene TRBJ2-7; whether TRBD1, the table's D call, matches the DNA was not checked. TRBV21-1 is a recognized pseudogene. The CDR3 extends over 10 amino acids. The CDR3 DNA reads as TGTGCCAGCCTCCCAGGGGAGCAGTACTTC. This encodes CASLPGEQYF.

The V call is TRBV28, the J call TRBJ1-1; 8 bases are a match to TRBD1. The V gene's germline CDR1 is MDHEN and CDR2 SYDVKM. Losses at the gene ends were 5 bases for V and 11 bases for J; bases not matched to a gene: 10. This CDR3 comprises 13 residues. CDR3 in amino acids: CASSLRTGSGAFF. CDR3 bases: TGTGCCAGCAGTCTCCGGACAGGGAGTGGGGCTTTCTTT.

This clone was seen only once. This chain's CDR3 is CASSRDRTGANVLTF. The CDR3 DNA is TGTGCCAGCAGCCGGGACAGGACTGGGGCCAACGTCCTGACTTTC. This sequence joins TRBV5-6 and TRBJ2-6, with TRBD1 identical over 8 bases. J lost 2 bases, V lost 4 bases, and 2 bases had no gene match. This CDR3 contains 15 residues. Looked up from germline, CDR1 is SGHDT and CDR2 is YYEEEE.

The chain combines TRBV7-6 with TRBJ2-5; TRBD2 is a possible D gene (5 bases). Germline assignment: CDR1 SGHVS and CDR2 FNYEAQ. V gave up 4 bases and J gave up 7 bases, with 22 bases separating them. This CDR3 is built from 16 residues. CDR3: CASSSLISGIDGTQYF. The CDR3 DNA is TGTGCCAGCAGCTCTCTCATCAGCGGCATCGACGGGACCCAGTACTTC.

CDR3 sequence reads: CASSTRTGGAYGYTF. CDR3 coding DNA: TGTGCCAGTAGTACCCGGACAGGTGGTGCCTATGGCTACACCTTC. This chain joins TRBV19 and TRBJ1-2; TRBD1 matches 7 bases. The CDR3 is made up of 15 amino acids. Germline lookup yields CDR1 LNHDA and CDR2 SQIVND (reference sequence). J lost 4 bases, V lost 4 bases, and 9 bases had no gene match. Full variable domain (remainder filled in from reference TRBV19 and TRBJ1-2): DGGITQSPKYLFRKEGQNVTLSCEQNLNHDAMYWYRQDPGQGLRLIYYSQIVNDFQKGDIAEGYSVSREKKESFPLTVTSAQKNPTAFYLCASSTRTGGAYGYTFGSGTRLTVV.

The rearrangement uses TRBV27 and TRBJ1-3, with 8 bases matching TRBD1. CDR1 is MNHEY, CDR2 SMNVEV, per germline (reference sequence). Germline trimming cut 5 bases from V and 4 bases from J; bases unmatched to any gene: 7. This CDR3 is built from 15 residues. This chain's CDR3 is CASSLYRDRGNTIYF. CDR3 bases: TGTGCCAGCAGTCTATACCGGGACAGGGGAAACACCATATATTTT.

The gene calls are TRBV10-2 and TRBJ1-2; 9 bases align to TRBD1. This CDR3 is built from 16 residues. In germline, CDR1 is WSHSY, CDR2 SAAADI. J was trimmed by 5 bases and V by 11 bases; bases with no gene match: 18. CDR3 protein: CAARNPSRDREYGYTF. As DNA, the CDR3 is TGCGCCGCAAGAAACCCCAGCAGGGACAGGGAGTATGGCTACACCTTC.

This chain joins TRBV6-8 and TRBJ2-5, with D perhaps matching TRBD2 (5 bases). The V gene's germline CDR1 is MNHGY and CDR2 SAAAGT. V was shortened by 6 bases and J by 1 base, with 18 bases between the two germline ends. CDR3 size: 16 residues. The DNA of the CDR3 is TGTGCCAGCAGCCTATGTCATTTACTAGTCCAAGAGACCCAGTACTTC. This codes for CASSLCHLLVQETQYF.

There are a few counts of this clone. The gene calls are TRBV30 and TRBJ1-1; TRBD1 matches at 9 bases. Germline V gene data show CDR1 as GTSNPN and CDR2 as SVGIG (reference sequence). CDR3 length equals 16 residues. V lost 4 bases, J lost 3 bases, and 12 bases stayed unmatched. In DNA, the CDR3 is TGTGCCTGGACAGTCCCGGGACAGGGATTGGACACTGAAGCTTTCTTT. Protein: CAWTVPGQGLDTEAFF.

The chain couples TRBV6-5 to TRBJ2-5; TRBD2 matches at 8 bases. Germline lookup yields CDR1 MNHEY and CDR2 SVGAGI. Unmatched junction bases numbered 10, after V lost 6 bases and J lost 4 bases. This CDR3 comprises 15 residues. DNA of the CDR3: TGTGCCAGCAGCACAGGACTAGCCTTGGGAGAGACCCAGTACTTC. Its protein is CASSTGLALGETQYF.

J is TRBJ2-5 and V is TRBV28, with TRBD2 as a possible D gene (10 bases). Germline V gives CDR1 MDHEN, CDR2 SYDVKM. The CDR3 covers 23 residues. Between the trimmed V and J ends, which lost 5 bases and 4 bases, there was a span of 41 bases. CDR3 DNA sequence: TGTGCCAGCAGTCGAAAGGACAGGGGCCTCTTGCTAGCGGGAGACCTTGAGAGAGAGACCCAGTACTTC. Translation: CASSRKDRGLLLAGDLERETQYF. The variable domain in full, completed from reference TRBV28 and TRBJ2-5, reads DVKVTQSSRYLVKRTGEKVFLECVQDMDHENMFWYRQDPGLGLRLIYFSYDVKMKEKGDIPEGYSVSREKKERFSLILESASTNQTSMYLCASSRKDRGLLLAGDLERETQYFGPGTRLLVL.

This clone has a handful of counts. This sequence joins TRBV19 and TRBJ1-4, with 9 bases identical to TRBD1. The V segment lost 2 bases and the J segment 4 bases; nucleotides outside the gene matches: 5. Germline-derived CDR1 and CDR2 are LNHDA and SQIVND (reference sequence). This CDR3 has 16 amino acids. The DNA for the CDR3 is TGTGCCAGTAGTATAAATTTGGACAGGGGTAATGAAAAACTGTTTTTT. Protein sequence: CASSINLDRGNEKLFF.

The chain is built from TRBV18 and TRBJ2-6, with D unclear. Trimming left V 7 bases short and J 0 bases short, with 10 bases between. Looked up from germline, CDR1 is KGHSH and CDR2 is LQKENI. This CDR3 is 15 amino acids long. CDR3: CASFRRSSGANVLTF. The DNA for the CDR3 is TGTGCCAGCTTTCGTAGGAGCTCTGGGGCCAACGTCCTGACTTTC.

CDR3: CASSQERNLGQGVGETQYF. The CDR3 coding sequence is TGCGCCAGCAGCCAAGAACGAAACCTGGGACAGGGGGTTGGGGAGACCCAGTACTTC. The chain uses TRBV4-3 and TRBJ2-5; 11 bases match TRBD1. The ends lost 0 bases at V and 5 bases at J; junction bases unmatched: 14. CDR1 is LGHNA, CDR2 YSLEER, per germline. The CDR3 length is 19 residues.

The chain recombines TRBV6-1 with TRBJ2-3; TRBD1 matches at 9 bases. Trimming took 3 bases from V and 6 from J; bases not matched to a gene: 10. The CDR3 totals 16 residues. CDR1 and CDR2 from the germline V gene are MNHNS and SASEGT. The CDR3, as DNA: TGTGCCAGCAGTGATTTGTGGACAGGGGCATGGGATACGCAGTATTTT. Translating gives CASSDLWTGAWDTQYF.

The rearrangement joins TRBV6-5 to TRBJ2-7; tentative D call: TRBD1 (5 bases). The CDR3 length is 14 residues. V was shortened by 6 bases and J by 0 bases, with 12 bases between the two germline ends. CDR1 MNHEY and CDR2 SVGAGI come from the germline V gene. The CDR3: CASRTDRSSYEQYF. The DNA for the CDR3 is TGTGCCAGCAGAACTGACAGATCCTCCTACGAGCAGTACTTC.

The genes are TRBV14 and TRBJ2-6; the D gene is possibly TRBD2 (6 bases). The CDR3 is 15 residues long. The V and J ends lost 4 bases and 2 bases respectively, with 9 bases between them. CDR1 is SGHDN and CDR2 is FVKESK in the germline V gene. This chain's CDR3 is CASSPWGAGANVLTF. The CDR3 bases are TGTGCCAGCAGCCCGTGGGGGGCTGGGGCCAACGTCCTGACTTTC.

This chain uses TRBV7-9 with TRBJ2-2; 12 positions match TRBD2. Germline V gene lookup returns CDR1 SEHNR and CDR2 FQNEAQ (reference sequence). CDR3 size: 19 residues. J was trimmed by 7 bases and V by 4 bases; bases with no gene match: 16. This chain's CDR3 is CASSSSPGLAGGSGGELFF. The CDR3 DNA follows: TGTGCCAGCAGCTCGTCTCCGGGACTAGCGGGTGGTTCTGGCGGGGAGCTGTTTTTT.

This rearrangement joins TRBV28 to TRBJ1-4; 9 bases line up with TRBD1. The V segment lost 3 bases and the J segment 0 bases; nucleotides outside the gene matches: 11. Germline V gene sequence: CDR1 MDHEN, CDR2 SYDVKM. The CDR3 is 19 residues long. CDR3 nucleotide sequence: TGTGCCAGCAGTTTTGGATACAGGGGGCGCCGGGCAACTAATGAAAAACTGTTTTTT. Encoded protein: CASSFGYRGRRATNEKLFF.